The 10 T cell receptor beta chains listed next were all sequenced from one sample in a study of control samples from healthy donors and cancer patients. Here immunoSEQ multiplex PCR was the method, and the copy in TCRdb shows in-frame clones only, minus some. The sample yields roughly 39,000 clones, roughly 90% seen once. The sample comprised blood. The receptors shown here come from a woman aged 50 to 60 in good health.

The chain uses TRBV5-1 and TRBJ1-4; TRBD1 is a possible D gene (5 bases). The CDR3 sequence is 15 residues long. From germline, CDR1 is SGHRS and CDR2 YFSETQ. V was trimmed by 0 bases and J by 7 bases, leaving 13 bases between them. Here the CDR3 DNA reads TGCGCCAGCAGCTTGGGATCGGGGGTGTCTGAAAAACTGTTTTTT. It codes for CASSLGSGVSEKLFF.

V gene TRBV20-1 combines with J gene TRBJ1-1; possible D gene TRBD1, 6 bases. The CDR3 is 11 residues long. Trimming took off 6 bases at V and 5 bases at J, with 10 bases between the two ends. Germline CDR1 DFQATT, CDR2 SNEGSKA (reference sequence). CDR3 sequence reads: CSARGLTEAFF. In nucleotides, the CDR3 is TGCAGTGCCAGGGGTTTAACTGAAGCTTTCTTT.

The CDR3 DNA follows: TGTGCCAGCAGTGGGACTATCAATGAGCAGTTCTTC. As protein: CASSGTINEQFF. The V and J genes are TRBV2 and TRBJ2-1; D is possibly TRBD2 (6 bases). Germline lookup yields CDR1 SNHLY and CDR2 FYNNEI. The length of the CDR3 is 12 residues. Trimming removed 4 bases at V and 6 bases at J, with 7 bases between.

V is TRBV7-2 and J is TRBJ1-1; perhaps TRBD1 as D (5 bases). Germline loops: CDR1 SGHTA, CDR2 FQGNSA. V was clipped by 1 base and J by 3 bases, with 9 bases between them. This CDR3 is built from 14 residues. CDR3 in amino acids: CASSLVGGDTEAFF. CDR3 DNA sequence: TGTGCCAGCAGCTTAGTGGGGGGGGACACTGAAGCTTTCTTT.

The chain's CDR3 is CASSLPGRQGYTF. The DNA of the CDR3 is TGTGCCAGCAGTTTACCGGGCCGCCAGGGCTACACCTTC. J is TRBJ1-2 and V is TRBV12-3 or TRBV12-4; D call uncertain. There are 13 residues in the CDR3. The V end lost 2 bases, the J end lost 8 bases, and 12 bases lay between the germline ends.

The chain recombines TRBV5-1 with TRBJ2-1; 7 nucleotides align to TRBD1. There are 15 residues in the CDR3. J was trimmed by 2 bases and V by 1 base; bases with no gene match: 3. CDR1 and CDR2 (germline): SGHRS, YFSETQ. The CDR3 sequence: CASSLTGEPYNEQFF. DNA for the CDR3: TGCGCCAGCAGCTTGACAGGGGAGCCCTACAATGAGCAGTTCTTC.

This chain joins TRBV3-1 (or the pseudogene TRBV3-2) and TRBJ2-3, with 10 bases lining up with TRBD1. The CDR3 runs 15 residues. V shed 4 bases and J 3 bases; nucleotides not matched to a gene: 4. The germline gives CDR1 LGHDT, CDR2 YNNKEL (reference sequence). The CDR3 region is CASSPRTGGTDTQYF. In DNA form, the CDR3 reads TGTGCCAGCAGCCCGAGGACAGGGGGGACAGATACGCAGTATTTT.

This clone showed up just once. The chain combines TRBV13 with TRBJ1-3; no clear D. CDR1 PRHDT and CDR2 FYEKMQ come from the germline V gene (reference sequence). Trimming shortened V by 2 bases and J by 4 bases, and 6 bases separated the two germline ends. This CDR3 contains 13 residues. CDR3 sequence (DNA): TGTGCCAGCAGCTTAAATGCCGGAAACACCATATATTTT. This gives the protein CASSLNAGNTIYF.

The rearrangement links TRBV4-3 to TRBJ1-4; D unresolved. Germline-derived CDR1 and CDR2 are LGHNA and YSLEER. CDR3 length: 15 residues. V was shortened by 2 bases and J by 8 bases, with 15 bases between the two germline ends. The CDR3 DNA reads TGCGCCAGCAGCCAATCCGTACACGGAGGCGAAAAACTGTTTTTT. It specifies CASSQSVHGGEKLFF.

The gene calls are TRBV2 and TRBJ2-7; tentatively, D is TRBD1 or TRBD2 (5 bases each). The V end was cut by 8 bases, the J end by 3 bases, with 11 bases between. CDR1 SNHLY and CDR2 FYNNEI come from the germline V gene. The CDR3 totals 12 residues. The CDR3 loop reads CASRGARYEQYF. The CDR3, as DNA: TGTGCCAGCCGAGGGGCCCGCTACGAGCAGTACTTC.